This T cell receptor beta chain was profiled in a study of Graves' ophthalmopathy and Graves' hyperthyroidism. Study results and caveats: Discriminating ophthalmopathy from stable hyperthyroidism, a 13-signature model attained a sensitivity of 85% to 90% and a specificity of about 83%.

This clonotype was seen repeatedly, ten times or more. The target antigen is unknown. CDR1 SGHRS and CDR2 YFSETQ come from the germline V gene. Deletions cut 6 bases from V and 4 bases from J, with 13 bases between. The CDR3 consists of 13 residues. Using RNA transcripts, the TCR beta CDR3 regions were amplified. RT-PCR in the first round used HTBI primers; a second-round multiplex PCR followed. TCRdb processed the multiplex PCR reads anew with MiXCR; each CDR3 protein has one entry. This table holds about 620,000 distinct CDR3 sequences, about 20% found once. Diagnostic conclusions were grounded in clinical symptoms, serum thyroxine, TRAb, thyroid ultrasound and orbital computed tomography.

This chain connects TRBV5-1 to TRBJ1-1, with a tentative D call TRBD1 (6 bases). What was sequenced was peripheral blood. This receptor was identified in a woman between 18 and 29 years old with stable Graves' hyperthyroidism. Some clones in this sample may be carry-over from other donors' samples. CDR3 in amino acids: CASMAGVTTEAFF. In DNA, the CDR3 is TGCGCCAGCATGGCAGGGGTTACCACTGAAGCTTTCTTT.